The 27 T cell receptor beta chains reported below all come from one sample, sequenced in a study of cytomegalovirus exposure and HLA in healthy donors (TCRdb year 2017). The method behind the library was the immunoSEQ multiplex PCR assay. For the multiplex PCR, a mixture combining 60 forward primers for TCR Vbeta segments and 13 reverse primers for TCR Jbeta segments was used. TCRdb limited this immuneACCESS table to in-frame rearrangements with V and J called. A share of clones is missing; checked studies link under half to unresolved V genes, and the rest is unexplained. This sample has about 160,000 clones in its table, and approximately 78% of those were observed once. About 1.5% of the sample lies in the top ten. Sequenced: PBMCs. Receptor source: a male donor in good health and CMV-seronegative.

The J gene is TRBJ1-1, the V gene TRBV7-9; D perhaps matches TRBD1 (6 bases). From germline, CDR1 is SEHNR and CDR2 FQNEAQ (reference sequence). The CDR3 totals 14 residues. Trimming took 0 bases from V and 1 from J, leaving 6 bases between them. CDR3 bases: TGTGCCAGCAGCTTAGCAGGGGGGAACACTGAAGCTTTCTTT. Translated: CASSLAGGNTEAFF.

The chain recombines TRBV27 with TRBJ2-1; 12 bases match TRBD2. CDR1 MNHEY and CDR2 SMNVEV come from the germline V gene (reference sequence). With 4 bases clipped from V and 7 bases from J, the junction kept 2 bases outside the gene matches. The CDR3 is 14 residues long. The CDR3 coding sequence is TGTGCCAGCAGTTCGACTAGCGGGAGAAATGAGCAGTTCTTC. As protein: CASSSTSGRNEQFF.

This sequence joins TRBV5-5 and TRBJ1-4, with 9 positions matching TRBD1. The V gene's germline CDR1 is SGHKS and CDR2 YYEKEE (reference sequence). The trim removed 2 bases at V and 7 bases at J, leaving 6 bases unmatched. This CDR3 is built from 15 residues. Here the CDR3 reads CASSLSGTGSEKLFF. The CDR3, as DNA: TGTGCCAGCAGCTTATCTGGGACAGGGAGTGAAAAACTGTTTTTT.

The CDR3 protein is CASSLSLAGGEETQYF. DNA for the CDR3: TGTGCCAGCAGCTTGAGTCTAGCGGGAGGGGAGGAGACCCAGTACTTC. The chain joins TRBV5-6 to TRBJ2-5, with 12 bases lining up with TRBD2. Unmatched junction bases numbered 6, after V lost 1 base and J lost 5 bases. This CDR3 spans 16 amino acids. Germline CDR1 SGHDT, CDR2 YYEEEE.

This sequence joins TRBV19 and TRBJ1-5; TRBD1 matches at 7 bases. The CDR3 length is 12 residues. With 7 bases clipped from V and 6 bases from J, the junction kept 3 bases outside the gene matches. Germline CDR1 and CDR2: LNHDA and SQIVND (reference sequence). As DNA, the CDR3 is TGTGCCAGTAATGAGGGGGCTCAGCCCCAGCATTTT. Protein product: CASNEGAQPQHF.

This clone has only one observation. The chain joins TRBV6-1 to TRBJ2-7, with 7 bases that match TRBD2. Germline lookup yields CDR1 MNHNS and CDR2 SASEGT. The CDR3 extends over 14 amino acids. V shed 5 bases and J 3 bases; nucleotides not matched to a gene: 7. This CDR3 is CASSSRAGIYEQYF. CDR3 sequence (DNA): TGTGCCAGCAGTTCTCGAGCGGGAATCTACGAGCAGTACTTC.

V is TRBV6-1 and J is TRBJ1-4; 9 bases line up with TRBD1. The germline V gene has CDR1 MNHNS and CDR2 SASEGT. The trim removed 5 bases at V and 8 bases at J, leaving 6 bases unmatched. There are 14 residues in the CDR3. The CDR3 DNA reads as TGTGCCAGCAGTCAACAGGGGGCATGGGAAAAACTGTTTTTT. It encodes CASSQQGAWEKLFF.

This chain uses TRBV5-6 with TRBJ2-3; D is uncertain. Trimming took off 0 bases at V and 4 bases at J, with 3 bases between the two ends. CDR3 length: 12 amino acids. CDR1 is SGHDT, CDR2 YYEEEE, per germline. The CDR3 reads CASSLAADTQYF. The DNA for the CDR3 is TGTGCCAGCAGCTTGGCCGCAGATACGCAGTATTTT. The variable domain in full, with the rest retrieved from reference TRBV5-6 and TRBJ2-3, is DAGVTQSPTHLIKTRGQQVTLRCSPKSGHDTVSWYQQALGQGPQFIFQYYEEEERQRGNFPDRFSGHQFPNYSSELNVNALLLGDSALYLCASSLAADTQYFGPGTRLTVL.

The chain is built from TRBV5-4 and TRBJ1-6; no reliable D call. The CDR3 covers 14 residues. Germline V gives CDR1 SGHNT, CDR2 YYREEE (reference sequence). V gave up 2 bases and J gave up 2 bases, with 5 bases separating them. CDR3 in DNA: TGTGCCAGCAGCTTAACACCCTATAATTCACCCCTCCACTTT. Its protein product is CASSLTPYNSPLHF.

The CDR3 coding sequence is TGCAGCGTTTCGACCGACAGAGGCTCTGGAAACACCATATATTTT. Its protein is CSVSTDRGSGNTIYF. The chain links TRBV29-1 to TRBJ1-3; perhaps TRBD1 as D (5 bases). The V end was cut by 5 bases, the J end by 0 bases, with 14 bases between. The length of the CDR3 is 15 residues. Looked up from germline, CDR1 is SQVTM and CDR2 is ANQGSEA.

The V call is TRBV6-5, the J call TRBJ1-1; D is uncertain. Trimming shortened V by 5 bases and J by 9 bases, and 13 bases separated the two germline ends. This CDR3 is built from 12 residues. Germline CDR1 MNHEY, CDR2 SVGAGI. The CDR3 is CASSQPPGKAFF. In DNA form, the CDR3 reads TGTGCCAGCAGTCAACCCCCCGGGAAAGCTTTCTTT.

In this sample, this clone turned up a few times. The V and J genes are TRBV11-2 and TRBJ2-7, with D possibly matching TRBD1 (6 bases). V lost 3 bases and J 5 bases, leaving 8 bases between the germline ends. This CDR3 region has 12 residues. Germline V gene lookup returns CDR1 SGHAT and CDR2 FQNNGV. The CDR3 loop reads CASSLNRDEQYF. The CDR3 region has the DNA TGTGCCAGCAGCTTGAACAGGGACGAGCAGTACTTC. Looking up the rest from reference TRBV11-2 and TRBJ2-7 gives the full variable domain: EAGVAQSPRYKIIEKRQSVAFWCNPISGHATLYWYQQILGQGPKLLIQFQNNGVVDDSQLPKDRFSAERLKGVDSTLKIQPAKLEDSAVYLCASSLNRDEQYFGPGTRLTVT.

In DNA, the CDR3 is TGTGCCAGCAGCCAAGAAACGGGAGGGCTTGCCGGGGAGCTGTTTTTT. Translating gives CASSQETGGLAGELFF. V is TRBV4-2 and J is TRBJ2-2; the match to TRBD2 covers 8 bases. Germline CDR1 is LGHNA and CDR2 is YNFKEQ. V was pared by 0 bases and J by 6 bases, with 6 bases of the junction left unmatched. The CDR3 spans 16 residues.

V and J are TRBV2 and TRBJ2-7; maybe TRBD2 (7 bases). The length of the CDR3 is 15 residues. Trimming left V 5 bases short and J 1 base short, with 15 bases between. Per the germline V gene, CDR1 is SNHLY and CDR2 is FYNNEI. The CDR3 bases are TGTGCCAGCAGTACAAACAGGGAGGGGTCCTACGAGCAGTACTTC. It specifies CASSTNREGSYEQYF. The whole variable domain, filled in from reference TRBV2 and TRBJ2-7, reads EPEVTQTPSHQVTQMGQEVILRCVPISNHLYFYWYRQILGQKVEFLVSFYNNEISEKSEIFDDQFSVERPDGSNFTLKIRSTKLEDSAMYFCASSTNREGSYEQYFGPGTRLTVT.

Details on this clone: Different DNA sequences within this sample yield the same CDR3. The rearrangement uses TRBV19 and TRBJ2-5; no clear D gene. V lost 4 bases, J lost 2 bases, and 11 bases lay in between. CDR3 size: 14 residues. From germline, CDR1 is LNHDA and CDR2 SQIVND (reference sequence). DNA of the CDR3: TGTGCCAGTAGTAAGAGGCAGAGACAAGAGACCCAGTACTTC. This gives the protein CASSKRQRQETQYF.

The J gene is TRBJ2-1, the V gene TRBV29-1; weak D call: TRBD1 (5 bases). The germline V gene encodes CDR1 SQVTM and CDR2 ANQGSEA. This CDR3 has 15 residues. The V and J ends lost 4 bases and 1 base respectively, with 14 bases between them. This CDR3 is CSVGKGFGSYNEQFF. CDR3 nucleotide sequence: TGCAGCGTTGGTAAGGGGTTTGGGTCCTACAATGAGCAGTTCTTC.

This clone was observed a few times. This rearrangement joins TRBV5-8 to TRBJ1-5, with no clear D. The CDR3 covers 17 residues. CDR1 and CDR2 (germline): SGHTS, YDEGEE. V shed 4 bases and J shed 0 bases, with 17 bases lying between them. CDR3 sequence: CASSNSQASYSNQPQHF. CDR3 DNA: TGTGCCAGCAGCAATTCCCAGGCATCGTATAGCAATCAGCCCCAGCATTTT.

In the case of this clone: At the DNA level, this CDR3 is encoded by other sequences in the same sample as well. CDR3 residues: CASSNPPGQGPNTGELFF. The CDR3 bases are TGTGCCAGCAGCAATCCCCCGGGACAGGGACCGAACACCGGGGAGCTGTTTTTT. The chain combines TRBV7-3 with TRBJ2-2; TRBD1 aligns across 9 bases. The CDR3 is made up of 18 amino acids. Germline V CDR1 and CDR2: SGHTA, FQGTGA. V dropped 5 bases and J dropped 0; count of bases not matched to a gene: 10.

The chain joins TRBV2 to TRBJ1-1; D unresolved. Germline CDR1 reads SNHLY; CDR2 reads FYNNEI. Trimming took 4 bases from V and 7 from J, leaving 16 bases between them. The CDR3 is 14 amino acids. CDR3 in amino acids: CASSAAAGTFEAFF. In DNA, the CDR3 is TGTGCCAGCAGTGCTGCGGCCGGTACCTTTGAAGCTTTCTTT.

The gene calls are TRBV6-5 and TRBJ1-2; 7 nucleotides line up with TRBD1. The CDR3 runs to 13 residues. Losses at the gene ends were 8 bases for V and 2 bases for J; bases not matched to a gene: 5. Germline loops: CDR1 MNHEY, CDR2 SVGAGI. CDR3: CASSGGGNYGYTF. The CDR3 region has the DNA TGTGCCAGCTCGGGAGGGGGCAACTATGGCTACACCTTC.

The chain uses TRBV7-9 and TRBJ2-7, with 10 bases lining up with TRBD1. Looked up from germline, CDR1 is SEHNR and CDR2 is FQNEAQ (reference sequence). V dropped 2 bases and J dropped 4; count of bases not matched to a gene: 5. The CDR3 has 15 amino acids. CDR3 sequence: CASSLPTGGRYEQYF. The CDR3 bases are TGTGCCAGCAGCTTACCGACAGGGGGCCGGTACGAGCAGTACTTC.

This clone was detected only a few times. The chain recombines TRBV28 with TRBJ1-4; 10 bases map to TRBD1. V was clipped by 5 bases and J by 7 bases; unmatched bases: 10. The CDR3 is 16 residues long. Germline CDR1 reads MDHEN; CDR2 reads SYDVKM. The CDR3 sequence: CASSPPGQGTGEKLFF. The CDR3 DNA sequence: TGTGCCAGCAGTCCGCCGGGACAGGGGACGGGTGAAAAACTGTTTTTT.

The rearrangement links TRBV6-1 to TRBJ1-2; 10 nucleotides align to TRBD1. J was trimmed by 6 bases and V by 5 bases; bases with no gene match: 6. The CDR3 totals 14 residues. Germline assignment: CDR1 MNHNS and CDR2 SASEGT. CDR3 region: CASSRQGAGDGYTF. Here the CDR3 DNA reads TGTGCCAGCAGTCGACAGGGGGCCGGTGATGGCTACACCTTC.

The rearrangement uses TRBV18 and TRBJ1-2; no reliable D call. Germline CDR1 reads KGHSH; CDR2 reads LQKENI. The CDR3 has 13 amino acids. The V end was cut by 0 bases, the J end by 5 bases, with 7 bases between. The CDR3 nucleotides are TGTGCCAGCTCACCACCGACGGAGTATGGCTACACCTTC. It translates to CASSPPTEYGYTF.

CDR3 DNA sequence: TGTGCCAGCAGCCTGGGACTAGCGGGACTCTACAATGAGCAGTTCTTC. Translation: CASSLGLAGLYNEQFF. This rearrangement joins TRBV11-1 to TRBJ2-1; TRBD2 matches at 13 bases. The ends lost 5 bases at V and 3 bases at J; junction bases unmatched: 4. The CDR3 is 16 amino acids. CDR1 is SGHAT, CDR2 FQDESV, per germline (reference sequence).

V usage is TRBV6-6 and J usage is TRBJ1-2; TRBD1 agrees at 9 bases. V shed 6 bases and J 4 bases; nucleotides not matched to a gene: 3. Germline CDR1 reads MNHNY; CDR2 reads SVGAGI (reference sequence). This CDR3 region has 13 residues. CDR3: CASRPTGGYGYTF. The CDR3 DNA is TGTGCCAGCAGACCGACAGGGGGCTATGGCTACACCTTC.

The chain uses TRBV7-2 and TRBJ1-1; D uncertain. This CDR3 has 14 amino acids. Per the germline V gene, CDR1 is SGHTA and CDR2 is FQGNSA. The germline V and J ends were trimmed by 3 bases and 0 bases, with 8 bases remaining between them. The CDR3 loop reads CASSLTGVNTEAFF. The CDR3, as DNA: TGTGCCAGCAGCTTGACCGGGGTGAACACTGAAGCTTTCTTT.